The clone carrying this T cell receptor beta chain was detected only once. The target antigen is unknown. Vbeta (60) and Jbeta (13) primers were used in the PCR. Assay used: immunoSEQ multiplex PCR; TCRdb lists only in-frame clones, some missing. Among 150,000 to 200,000 clones listed, roughly 80% were seen once. These data come from a study of cytomegalovirus exposure and HLA in healthy donors. Overall study findings and caveats: As a later analysis showed, a missense DCLRE1C variant was linked to trimming of TCR beta V- and J-genes. The investigators catalogued 150 to 200 TCR beta chains as cytomegalovirus-associated. More clonal expansion characterized HLA-associated TCR beta chains than equally common others in a later analysis.

CDR1 is SGHRS and CDR2 is YFSETQ in the germline V gene. The CDR3 totals 20 residues. J was trimmed by 3 bases and V by 0 bases; bases with no gene match: 20. This TCR derives from a middle-aged man in good health and CMV-seropositive. The J gene is TRBJ2-7, the V gene TRBV5-1, with TRBD1 matching 8 bases. Sequencing was carried out using PBMCs. The CDR3 nucleotides read TGCGCCAGCAGCTTGGCCCCGGTTGAATCTGGACAGGGACTCTTCTACGAGCAGTACTTC. Translation: CASSLAPVESGQGLFYEQYF.